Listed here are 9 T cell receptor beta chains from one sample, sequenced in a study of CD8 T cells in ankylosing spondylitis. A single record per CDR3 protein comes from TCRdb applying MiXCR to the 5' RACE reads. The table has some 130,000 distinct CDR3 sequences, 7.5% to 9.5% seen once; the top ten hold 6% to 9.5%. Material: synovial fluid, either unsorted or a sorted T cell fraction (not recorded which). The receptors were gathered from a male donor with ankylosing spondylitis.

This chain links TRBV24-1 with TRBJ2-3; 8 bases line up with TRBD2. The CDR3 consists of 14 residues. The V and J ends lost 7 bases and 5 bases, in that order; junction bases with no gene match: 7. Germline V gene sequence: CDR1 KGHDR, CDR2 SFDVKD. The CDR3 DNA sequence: TGTGCCACCAGGCCTAGCGGGTTGGGAGATACGCAGTATTTT. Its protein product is CATRPSGLGDTQYF.

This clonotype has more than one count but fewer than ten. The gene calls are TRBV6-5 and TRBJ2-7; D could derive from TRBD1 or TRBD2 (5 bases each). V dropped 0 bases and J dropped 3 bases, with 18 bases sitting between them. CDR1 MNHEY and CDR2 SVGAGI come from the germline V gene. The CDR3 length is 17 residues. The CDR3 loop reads CASSYSVDPGLDYEQYF. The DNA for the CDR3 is TGTGCCAGCAGTTACTCTGTCGATCCGGGGCTAGACTACGAGCAGTACTTC.

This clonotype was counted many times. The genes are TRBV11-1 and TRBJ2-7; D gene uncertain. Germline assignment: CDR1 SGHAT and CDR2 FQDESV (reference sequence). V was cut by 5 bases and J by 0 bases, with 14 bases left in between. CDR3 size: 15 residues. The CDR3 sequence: CASSHPSQISYEQYF. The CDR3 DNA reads TGTGCCAGCAGCCATCCATCCCAGATCTCCTACGAGCAGTACTTC. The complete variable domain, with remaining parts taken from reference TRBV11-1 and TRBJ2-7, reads EAEVAQSPRYKITEKSQAVAFWCDPISGHATLYWYRQILGQGPELLVQFQDESVVDDSQLPKDRFSAERLKGVDSTLKIQPAELGDSAMYLCASSHPSQISYEQYFGPGTRLTVT.

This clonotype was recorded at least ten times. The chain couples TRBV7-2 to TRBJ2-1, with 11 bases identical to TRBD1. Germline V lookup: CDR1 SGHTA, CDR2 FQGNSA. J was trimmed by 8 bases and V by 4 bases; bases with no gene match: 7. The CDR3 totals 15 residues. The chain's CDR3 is CASSSQRTGGDEQFF. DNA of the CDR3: TGTGCCAGCAGCTCACAAAGGACAGGGGGCGATGAGCAGTTCTTC. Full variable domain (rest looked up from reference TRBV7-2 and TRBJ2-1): GAGVSQSPSNKVTEKGKDVELRCDPISGHTALYWYRQSLGQGLEFLIYFQGNSAPDKSGLPSDRFSAERTGGSVSTLTIQRTQQEDSAVYLCASSSQRTGGDEQFFGPGTRLTVL.

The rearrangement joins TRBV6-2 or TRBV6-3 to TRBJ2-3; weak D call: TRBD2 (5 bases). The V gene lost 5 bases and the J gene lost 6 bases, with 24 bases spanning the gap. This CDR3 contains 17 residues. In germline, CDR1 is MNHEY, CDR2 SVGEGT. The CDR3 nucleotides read TGTGCCAGCAGTCCTCGGGTGCGGGCTCGAGCCCCCGATACGCAGTATTTT. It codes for CASSPRVRARAPDTQYF.

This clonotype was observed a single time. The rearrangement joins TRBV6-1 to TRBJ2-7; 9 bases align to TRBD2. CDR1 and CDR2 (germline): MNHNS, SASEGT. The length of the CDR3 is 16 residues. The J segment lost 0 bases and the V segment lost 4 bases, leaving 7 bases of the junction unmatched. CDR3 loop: CASSVISSGSSYEQYF. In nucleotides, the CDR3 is TGTGCCAGCAGTGTTATTAGTAGCGGGAGCTCCTACGAGCAGTACTTC.

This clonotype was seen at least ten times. CDR3 region: CASSFNRDPEQYF. The CDR3 DNA reads as TGTGCCAGCAGCTTCAACCGGGACCCCGAGCAGTACTTC. The J gene is TRBJ2-7, the V gene TRBV7-9, with D perhaps matching TRBD1 or TRBD2 (5 bases each). Deletions cut 3 bases from V and 6 bases from J, with 12 bases between. Germline lookup yields CDR1 SEHNR and CDR2 FQNEAQ (reference sequence). The CDR3 is 13 residues long.

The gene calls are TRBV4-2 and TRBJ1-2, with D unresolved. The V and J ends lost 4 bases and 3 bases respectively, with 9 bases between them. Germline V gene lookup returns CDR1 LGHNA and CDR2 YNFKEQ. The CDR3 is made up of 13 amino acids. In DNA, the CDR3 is TGTGCCAGCAGCCCAGGACGCCACTATGGCTACACCTTC. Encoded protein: CASSPGRHYGYTF.

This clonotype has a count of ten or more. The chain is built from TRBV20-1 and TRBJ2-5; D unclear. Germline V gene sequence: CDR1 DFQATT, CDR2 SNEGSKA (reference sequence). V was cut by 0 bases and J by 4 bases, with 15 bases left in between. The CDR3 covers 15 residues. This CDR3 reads CSARDYHGVGETQYF. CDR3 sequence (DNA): TGCAGTGCTAGAGATTACCACGGAGTTGGAGAGACCCAGTACTTC.